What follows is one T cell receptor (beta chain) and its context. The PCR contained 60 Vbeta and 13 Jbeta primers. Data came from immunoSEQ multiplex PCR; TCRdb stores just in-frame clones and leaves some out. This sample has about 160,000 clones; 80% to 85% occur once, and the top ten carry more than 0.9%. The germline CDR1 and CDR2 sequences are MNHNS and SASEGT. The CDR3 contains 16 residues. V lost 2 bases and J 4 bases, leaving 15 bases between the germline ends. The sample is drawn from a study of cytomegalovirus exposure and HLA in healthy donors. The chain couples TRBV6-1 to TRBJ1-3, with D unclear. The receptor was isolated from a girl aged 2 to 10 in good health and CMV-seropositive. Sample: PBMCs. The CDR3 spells CASSEQAGSSGNTIYF. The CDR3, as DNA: TGTGCCAGCAGTGAACAGGCAGGCAGTTCGGGAAACACCATATATTTT.